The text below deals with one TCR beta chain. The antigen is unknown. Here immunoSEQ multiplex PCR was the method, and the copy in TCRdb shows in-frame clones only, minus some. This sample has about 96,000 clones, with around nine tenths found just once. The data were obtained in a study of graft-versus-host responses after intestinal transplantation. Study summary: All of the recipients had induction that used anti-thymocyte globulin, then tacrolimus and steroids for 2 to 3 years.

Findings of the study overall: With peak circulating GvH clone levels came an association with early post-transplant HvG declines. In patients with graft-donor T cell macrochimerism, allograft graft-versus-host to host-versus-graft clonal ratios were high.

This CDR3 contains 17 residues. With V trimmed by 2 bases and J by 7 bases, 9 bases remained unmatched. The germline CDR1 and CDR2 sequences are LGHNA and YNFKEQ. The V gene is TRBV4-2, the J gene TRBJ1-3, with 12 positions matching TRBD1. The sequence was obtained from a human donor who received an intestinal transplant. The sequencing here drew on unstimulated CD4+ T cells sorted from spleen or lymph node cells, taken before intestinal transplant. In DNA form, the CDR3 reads TGTGCCAGCAGCCAACTTCCGGGACAGGGGGCGCGGAACACCATATATTTT. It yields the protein CASSQLPGQGARNTIYF.